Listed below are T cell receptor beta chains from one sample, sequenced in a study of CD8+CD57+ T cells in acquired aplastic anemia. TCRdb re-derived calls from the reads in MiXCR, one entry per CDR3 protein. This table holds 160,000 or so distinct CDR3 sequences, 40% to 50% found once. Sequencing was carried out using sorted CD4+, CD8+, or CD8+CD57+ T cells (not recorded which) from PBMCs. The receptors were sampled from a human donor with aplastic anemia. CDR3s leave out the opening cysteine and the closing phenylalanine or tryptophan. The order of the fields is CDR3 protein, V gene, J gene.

CDR3: ASSPTGGLYNEQF
V: TRBV7-9
J: TRBJ2-1

CDR3: SARAPLPTGGSYEQY
V: TRBV20-1
J: TRBJ2-7

CDR3: ASSRNSGGQLETQY
V: TRBV7-6
J: TRBJ2-5

CDR3: ASSADTVDEKLF
V: TRBV5-4
J: TRBJ1-4

CDR3: ASMLANEQF
V: TRBV10-2
J: TRBJ2-1

CDR3: ASSDGGEGNQPQH
V: TRBV2
J: TRBJ1-5

CDR3: ASSIVRGSYEQY
V: TRBV19
J: TRBJ2-7

CDR3: AYKRGIPYNEQF
V: TRBV2
J: TRBJ2-1

CDR3: ASSQEGWGILQETQY
V: TRBV3-1
J: TRBJ2-5

CDR3: ASSLGTGFEQY
V: TRBV12-3/TRBV12-4
J: TRBJ2-7

CDR3: ASSPGGTGTDTQY
V: TRBV7-3
J: TRBJ2-3